Below are 32 T cell receptor beta chains sequenced from a single sample in a study of blood T cells in healthy people across ages. It was with a sample-barcoded 5' primer and a J-beta primer mix that a second PCR of roughly 6 to 12 cycles was run. Each CDR3 protein is one row after TCRdb ran MiXCR on the 5' RACE reads. The sample yields about 970,000 distinct CDR3 sequences, just over 50% seen once. Sequenced material: blood. These receptors all stem from a woman aged 60 to 75 in good health.

J is TRBJ2-6 and V is TRBV20-1; TRBD2 is a possible D gene (7 bases). The germline gives CDR1 DFQATT, CDR2 SNEGSKA (reference sequence). This CDR3 has 17 residues. V shed 6 bases and J shed 0 bases, with 18 bases lying between them. DNA of the CDR3: TGCAGTGCCACAACCGGGGGGCTCAGCTCTGGGGCCAACGTCCTGACTTTC. Residues: CSATTGGLSSGANVLTF.

The V call is TRBV28, the J call TRBJ2-7; 8 nucleotides agree with TRBD2. Looked up from germline, CDR1 is MDHEN and CDR2 is SYDVKM. This CDR3 comprises 15 residues. V was pared by 3 bases and J by 7 bases, with 11 bases of the junction left unmatched. CDR3 bases: TGTGCCAGCAGTTTCCATAGCGGGATTTTAAATGAGCAGTACTTC. Translating it yields CASSFHSGILNEQYF. The entire variable domain, with the rest obtained from reference TRBV28 and TRBJ2-7, is as follows: DVKVTQSSRYLVKRTGEKVFLECVQDMDHENMFWYRQDPGLGLRLIYFSYDVKMKEKGDIPEGYSVSREKKERFSLILESASTNQTSMYLCASSFHSGILNEQYFGPGTRLTVT.

This clonotype has just one count. The chain has TRBV7-2 and TRBJ2-1; no clear D. The germline gives CDR1 SGHTA, CDR2 FQGNSA. The CDR3 extends over 13 amino acids. V was shortened by 5 bases and J by 10 bases, with 15 bases between the two germline ends. The CDR3 coding sequence is TGTACCAGCAGCGTAGACCTACCCGGGGAGCAGTTCTTC. It specifies CTSSVDLPGEQFF.

This clonotype turned up a few times. This chain links TRBV6-6 with TRBJ1-2, with D unclear. V dropped 0 bases and J dropped 8 bases, with 10 bases sitting between them. Per germline, CDR1 MNHNY and CDR2 SVGAGI (reference sequence). The CDR3 runs to 13 residues. CDR3 DNA sequence: TGTGCCAGCAGTTACTCGGATCTTATGGGCTACACCTTC. Protein product: CASSYSDLMGYTF.

Comment on this clonotype: The junction differs from germline at one of its ends, possibly a read error. The CDR3 sequence is CASSLTRLAGSKYAYTEQFF. CDR3 coding DNA: TGCGCCAGCAGCCTAACGAGACTAGCGGGAAGTAAATACGCCTACACTGAGCAGTTCTTC. The chain employs TRBV4-1 and TRBJ2-1, with 11 bases lining up with TRBD2. The CDR3 totals 20 residues. The germline V gene encodes CDR1 MGHRA and CDR2 YSYEKL.

This clonotype was seen only a few times. The rearrangement links TRBV18 to TRBJ2-2, with D perhaps being TRBD1 or TRBD2 (5 bases each). The CDR3 runs 15 residues. V was clipped by 2 bases and J by 0 bases, with 7 bases between them. The V gene's germline CDR1 is KGHSH and CDR2 LQKENI. The CDR3: CASSPRGANTGELFF. The CDR3 DNA sequence: TGTGCCAGCTCACCAAGAGGGGCGAACACCGGGGAGCTGTTTTTT.

This clonotype was counted between two and nine times. This chain joins TRBV28 and TRBJ2-7, with unresolved D. In germline, CDR1 is MDHEN, CDR2 SYDVKM. With 7 bases removed from V and 2 bases from J, the gap between germline ends came to 18 bases. This CDR3 spans 15 amino acids. CDR3 sequence reads: CASNIPGSLPYEQYF. The CDR3 bases are TGTGCCAGCAATATACCCGGCAGCCTCCCCTACGAGCAGTACTTC.

This chain connects TRBV6-5 to TRBJ2-7, with D perhaps TRBD1 (7 bases). The end of the DNA aligns better with TRBJ2-1, so the J call may be wrong. The CDR3 has 14 amino acids. Per germline, CDR1 MNHEY and CDR2 SVGAGI. CDR3 DNA sequence: TGTGCCAGCAGTTACGTCCGGGGGACAGATGAGCAGTTCTTC. This encodes CASSYVRGTDEQFF.

The rearrangement links TRBV7-3 to TRBJ2-2; 9 bases match TRBD1. This CDR3 comprises 17 residues. The germline gives CDR1 SGHTA, CDR2 FQGTGA. J lost 6 bases, V lost 5 bases, and 13 bases had no gene match. CDR3 amino acids: CASSHRGLSRGSGELFF. The CDR3 coding sequence is TGTGCCAGCAGCCACAGGGGGCTGTCGAGGGGATCCGGGGAGCTGTTTTTT.

This chain uses TRBV9 with TRBJ2-1, with 9 nucleotides matching TRBD2. The CDR3 runs 15 residues. The V gene's germline CDR1 is SGDLS and CDR2 YYNGEE. The V and J ends lost 3 bases and 5 bases, in that order; junction bases with no gene match: 6. As DNA, the CDR3 is TGTGCCAGCAGCGAAGGACTAGCGCTCAACAATGAGCAGTTCTTC. This translates into CASSEGLALNNEQFF.

The V call is TRBV4-1, the J call TRBJ2-3, with 9 bases identical to TRBD1. The CDR3 runs to 17 residues. V shed 4 bases and J 6 bases; nucleotides not matched to a gene: 14. CDR1 MGHRA and CDR2 YSYEKL come from the germline V gene. As DNA, the CDR3 is TGCGCCAGCAGCCCACAAGGAACAGGGGGCGTTGGCGATACGCAGTATTTT. The encoded protein is CASSPQGTGGVGDTQYF.

About this clonotype: An end of the junction differs from the germline gene, which may be a read error. The J gene is TRBJ2-5, the V gene TRBV28, with 12 bases matching TRBD2. CDR3 length: 14 residues. Germline loops: CDR1 MDHEN, CDR2 SYDVKM. CDR3 DNA: TGCGCCAGCACCGGACTAGCGGGACAAGAGACCCAGTACTTC. Protein: CASTGLAGQETQYF.

V is TRBV7-8 and J is TRBJ2-2; 13 nucleotides agree with TRBD2. Germline V CDR1 and CDR2: SGHVS, FQNEAQ. Germline trimming cut 2 bases from V and 7 bases from J; bases unmatched to any gene: 4. The CDR3 consists of 16 residues. CDR3 nucleotide sequence: TGTGCCAGCAGCTTAAGTGGACTAGCGGGAGTCGGGGAGCTGTTTTTT. This gives the protein CASSLSGLAGVGELFF.

This clonotype was counted only a few times. The chain combines TRBV3-1 with TRBJ2-3; D call uncertain. Trimming shortened V by 8 bases and J by 6 bases, and 9 bases separated the two germline ends. The germline V gene has CDR1 LGHDT and CDR2 YNNKEL (reference sequence). The CDR3 loop spans 11 amino acids. This chain's CDR3 is CASGVFDTQYF. DNA of the CDR3: TGTGCCAGCGGAGTGTTTGATACGCAGTATTTT.

This clonotype has just a few counts. This chain links TRBV28 with TRBJ2-5, with D hard to call. The CDR3 covers 10 residues. Germline assignment: CDR1 MDHEN and CDR2 SYDVKM. Trimming pared 8 bases from V and 5 bases from J, leaving 6 bases between. The CDR3 DNA follows: TGTGCCAGCGAGAGGGAGACCCAGTACTTC. As protein: CASERETQYF.

This clonotype occurred once. This chain joins TRBV20-1 and TRBJ2-3; no clear D gene. This CDR3 contains 13 residues. Looked up from germline, CDR1 is DFQATT and CDR2 is SNEGSKA (reference sequence). Trimming shortened V by 7 bases and J by 1 base, and 12 bases separated the two germline ends. CDR3 protein: CSGPRVGTDTQYF. The CDR3 DNA reads as TGCAGTGGGCCCCGGGTCGGCACAGATACGCAGTATTTT.

This clonotype was recorded a few times. The rearrangement links TRBV13 to TRBJ2-7; maybe TRBD2 (6 bases). The V and J ends lost 3 bases and 6 bases respectively, with 12 bases between them. This CDR3 region has 13 residues. Germline V gene sequence: CDR1 PRHDT, CDR2 FYEKMQ (reference sequence). The CDR3 bases are TGTGCCAGCAGCTTGGGGGGAGAGGTCGAGCAGTACTTC. Translation: CASSLGGEVEQYF.

This chain joins TRBV12-3 or TRBV12-4 and TRBJ2-1, with a tentative D call TRBD2 (6 bases). Deletions cut 5 bases from V and 0 bases from J, with 14 bases between. The CDR3 covers 16 residues. CDR3 residues: CASSPLARSSYNEQFF. CDR3 DNA sequence: TGTGCCAGCAGTCCCCTAGCGCGCAGCTCCTACAATGAGCAGTTCTTC.

The V gene is TRBV5-6, the J gene TRBJ2-6; no reliable D call. Per germline, CDR1 SGHDT and CDR2 YYEEEE. The CDR3 runs to 14 residues. V gave up 4 bases and J gave up 4 bases, with 9 bases separating them. DNA for the CDR3: TGTGCCAGCAGCCAACGCGGAGGGGCCAACGTCCTGACTTTC. Its translation: CASSQRGGANVLTF. Full variable domain (remainder filled in from reference TRBV5-6 and TRBJ2-6): DAGVTQSPTHLIKTRGQQVTLRCSPKSGHDTVSWYQQALGQGPQFIFQYYEEEERQRGNFPDRFSGHQFPNYSSELNVNALLLGDSALYLCASSQRGGANVLTFGAGSRLTVL.

The chain uses TRBV28 and TRBJ2-7; weak D call: TRBD2 (7 bases). The DNA end lines up better with TRBJ2-5; the J call may be wrong. The CDR3 spans 18 residues. The V gene's germline CDR1 is MDHEN and CDR2 SYDVKM. The chain's CDR3 is CASSKSGASSGPGETQYF. CDR3 nucleotide sequence: TGTGCCAGCAGTAAATCAGGGGCTTCTAGCGGTCCGGGGGAGACCCAGTACTTC.

V gene TRBV15 combines with J gene TRBJ2-3; 8 bases are a match to TRBD1. The CDR3 totals 19 residues. Trimming cost V 2 bases and J 4 bases; bases outside gene matches: 17. The germline gives CDR1 LNHNV, CDR2 YYDKDF (reference sequence). CDR3 nucleotides: TGTGCCACCAGCAGACGAACCGGGACAGGCCCTTTAGGCGCAGATACGCAGTATTTT. Protein: CATSRRTGTGPLGADTQYF.

The chain uses TRBV27 and TRBJ1-2; 7 bases are a match to TRBD1. Losses at the gene ends were 7 bases for V and 6 bases for J; bases not matched to a gene: 8. This CDR3 has 13 residues. Germline CDR1 MNHEY, CDR2 SMNVEV (reference sequence). Written as DNA, the CDR3 is TGTGCCAGCAAGGACAGGAGGCTGAATGGCTACACCTTC. It encodes CASKDRRLNGYTF.

This clonotype has a handful of counts. The CDR3 loop is CASSWGHPSSGANVLTF. The CDR3 nucleotides read TGCGCCAGCAGCTGGGGACACCCCAGCTCTGGGGCCAACGTCCTGACTTTC. This chain links TRBV5-1 with TRBJ2-6; TRBD1 is a possible D gene (6 bases). V lost 3 bases and J lost 0, with 13 bases in between. This CDR3 region has 17 residues. Germline V CDR1 and CDR2: SGHRS, YFSETQ.

The chain uses TRBV20-1 and TRBJ2-7; D remains ambiguous. Trimming cost V 6 bases and J 3 bases, with 21 bases left between them. Germline V gene sequence: CDR1 DFQATT, CDR2 SNEGSKA (reference sequence). The CDR3 is made up of 15 amino acids. The CDR3 nucleotides are TGCAGTGCCAGCTCAATAGTAAGGGCTAACTACGAGCAGTACTTC. Encoded protein: CSASSIVRANYEQYF.

This clonotype appeared a few times. This chain joins TRBV11-1 and TRBJ2-5, with D perhaps matching TRBD2 (5 bases). The CDR3 sequence is 16 residues long. In germline, CDR1 is SGHAT, CDR2 FQDESV (reference sequence). Trimming left V 4 bases short and J 5 bases short, with 20 bases between. The CDR3 sequence: CASSYHPGGSRETQYF. CDR3 coding DNA: TGTGCCAGCAGCTATCACCCCGGCGGGTCAAGGGAGACCCAGTACTTC.

The CDR3 DNA reads as TGCGCCAGCACGGCGGGAACTGGGGCCAACGTCCTGACTTTC. It translates to CASTAGTGANVLTF. J is TRBJ2-6 and V is TRBV5-1, with TRBD2 as a possible D gene (6 bases). V was trimmed by 6 bases and J by 2 bases, leaving 9 bases between them. Per germline, CDR1 SGHRS and CDR2 YFSETQ. CDR3 size: 14 residues.

The chain carries TRBV5-1 and TRBJ2-2; D uncertain. This CDR3 comprises 15 residues. Trimming cost V 5 bases and J 3 bases, with 14 bases left between them. Germline assignment: CDR1 SGHRS and CDR2 YFSETQ. Written as DNA, the CDR3 is TGCGCCAGCAGGTTACCCCCTGGGGACACCGGGGAGCTGTTTTTT. Its protein is CASRLPPGDTGELFF. The full variable domain, rest sourced from reference TRBV5-1 and TRBJ2-2, is KAGVTQTPRYLIKTRGQQVTLSCSPISGHRSVSWYQQTPGQGLQFLFEYFSETQRNKGNFPGRFSGRQFSNSRSEMNVSTLELGDSALYLCASRLPPGDTGELFFGEGSRLTVL.

This clonotype was picked up a small number of times. The rearrangement joins TRBV5-5 to TRBJ2-2, with D uncertain. Germline assignment: CDR1 SGHKS and CDR2 YYEKEE (reference sequence). V lost 4 bases, J lost 4 bases, and 17 bases lay in between. CDR3 length: 16 residues. The CDR3 region has the DNA TGTGCCAGCAGCCTTGGCCGGAGTCGCCGCACCGGGGAGCTGTTTTTT. It specifies CASSLGRSRRTGELFF.

V gene TRBV20-1 combines with J gene TRBJ1-1; the D is unclear. The germline V gene encodes CDR1 DFQATT and CDR2 SNEGSKA (reference sequence). The CDR3 consists of 11 residues. Trimming removed 3 bases from V and 8 bases from J, with 10 bases in between. This CDR3 reads CSARKGLEAFF. CDR3 coding DNA: TGCAGTGCTAGGAAAGGGCTGGAAGCTTTCTTT.

This clonotype has just a few counts. The chain is built from TRBV4-1 and TRBJ2-4, with 7 bases that match TRBD1. J gave up 1 base and V 4 bases, and 16 bases lay outside the gene matches. Germline V CDR1 and CDR2: MGHRA, YSYEKL. There are 19 residues in the CDR3. CDR3 sequence: CASSPALGRRQGAKNIQYF. The CDR3 DNA is TGCGCCAGCAGCCCTGCACTAGGCAGGCGACAGGGTGCCAAAAACATTCAGTACTTC.

V and J are TRBV18 and TRBJ2-7, with a tentative D call TRBD1 (6 bases). The CDR3 totals 16 residues. The ends were cut back, 2 bases at V and 0 bases at J, with 14 bases in the middle. Germline V CDR1 and CDR2: KGHSH, LQKENI. The CDR3 nucleotides read TGTGCCAGCTCACCAACCCTCCAGGGGATCTCCTACGAGCAGTACTTC. Its protein product is CASSPTLQGISYEQYF.

This clonotype has ten or more counts. This sequence joins TRBV7-2 and TRBJ2-7, with TRBD2 matching 11 bases. Per germline, CDR1 SGHTA and CDR2 FQGNSA. The CDR3 spans 14 residues. V was clipped by 3 bases and J by 3 bases; unmatched bases: 1. The CDR3 loop reads CASSLTSGIYEQYF. The CDR3 nucleotides read TGTGCCAGCAGCTTGACTAGCGGGATCTACGAGCAGTACTTC.